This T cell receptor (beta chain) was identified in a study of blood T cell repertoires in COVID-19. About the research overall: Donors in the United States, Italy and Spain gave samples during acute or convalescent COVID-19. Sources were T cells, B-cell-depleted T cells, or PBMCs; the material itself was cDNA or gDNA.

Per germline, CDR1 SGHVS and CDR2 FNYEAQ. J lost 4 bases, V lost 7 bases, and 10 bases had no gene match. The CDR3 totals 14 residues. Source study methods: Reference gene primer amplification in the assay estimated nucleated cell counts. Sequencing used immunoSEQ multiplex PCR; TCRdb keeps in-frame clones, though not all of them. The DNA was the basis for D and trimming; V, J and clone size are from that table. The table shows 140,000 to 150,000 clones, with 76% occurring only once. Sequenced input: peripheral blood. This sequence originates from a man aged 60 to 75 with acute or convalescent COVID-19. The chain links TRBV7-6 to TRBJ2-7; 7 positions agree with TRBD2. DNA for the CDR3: TGTGCCAGCACCAGGGAGGGAGGGCCGTACGAGCAGTACTTC. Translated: CASTREGGPYEQYF.